The 5 T cell receptor beta chains in this list originate from one sample, sequenced in a study of OX40 agonist ivuxolimab in advanced cancers. Profiled with immunoSEQ multiplex PCR; TCRdb holds only in-frame clones, not every one. The table records roughly 17,000 clones, around two thirds of them present only once. This material consisted of CD4+ or CD8+ T cells sorted from blood, taken in a trial of the OX40 agonist ivuxolimab. Receptors originate from an adult with an advanced solid tumor such as melanoma, head and neck, liver or kidney cancer.

This rearrangement joins TRBV4-1 to TRBJ2-7; D call uncertain. This CDR3 comprises 13 residues. Germline loops: CDR1 MGHRA, CDR2 YSYEKL. V lost 1 base to trimming and J lost 4 bases, with 8 bases between them. This chain's CDR3 is CASSQGLGYEQYF. CDR3 bases: TGCGCCAGCAGCCAAGGTCTGGGTTACGAGCAGTACTTC.

A remark on this clone: The junction shows a germline mismatch at one end, possibly a read error. The chain is built from TRBV11-2 and TRBJ2-7; weak D call: TRBD2 (5 bases). Germline V gives CDR1 SGHAT, CDR2 FQNNGV. The CDR3 extends over 12 amino acids. The CDR3 region is CVSSLGGGEQYF. Written as DNA, the CDR3 is TGTGTCAGCAGCTTAGGAGGAGGCGAGCAGTACTTC.

The chain has TRBV19 and TRBJ2-7, with D perhaps TRBD2 (6 bases). The CDR3 is made up of 15 amino acids. From germline, CDR1 is LNHDA and CDR2 SQIVND (reference sequence). Trimming took off 0 bases at V and 4 bases at J, with 13 bases between the two ends. The CDR3 nucleotides read TGTGCCAGTAGTATAGACCTCGGGGGATTATACGAGCAGTACTTC. Its protein product is CASSIDLGGLYEQYF.

The chain combines TRBV5-1 with TRBJ2-7; D remains ambiguous. The V end was cut by 4 bases, the J end by 3 bases, with 11 bases between. This CDR3 contains 13 residues. Germline values: CDR1 SGHRS, CDR2 YFSETQ. The CDR3 sequence is CASSATNSYEQYF. The DNA for the CDR3 is TGCGCCAGCAGCGCGACAAATAGCTACGAGCAGTACTTC.

This chain uses TRBV7-2 with TRBJ1-2; D is ambiguous. The CDR3 loop spans 17 amino acids. Trimming pared 5 bases from V and 3 bases from J, leaving 22 bases between. Germline V gene data show CDR1 as SGHTA and CDR2 as FQGNSA. This CDR3 is CASSPRVGPIGDYGYTF. CDR3 DNA sequence: TGTGCCAGCAGCCCACGCGTAGGGCCTATTGGTGACTATGGCTACACCTTC.